A single sample gave rise to the 10 T cell receptor beta chains below, sequenced in a study of blood T cells in healthy people across ages. Primed by a sample-barcoded 5' primer and a J-beta primer mix, a second PCR proceeded for roughly 7 to 12 cycles. TCRdb fed the 5' RACE reads into MiXCR, producing one record per CDR3 protein. Of roughly 1,100,000 distinct CDR3 sequences detected, under 30% appear once; the ten largest clones hold around 0.7%. The data also belong to a second study, concerning T cells of mothers and their children.

Sequencing input: blood. Source of these receptors: a girl aged 2 to 9 in good health.

V usage is TRBV9 and J usage is TRBJ1-1; TRBD1 is a possible D gene (5 bases). Trimming shortened V by 3 bases and J by 1 base, and 10 bases separated the two germline ends. In germline, CDR1 is SGDLS, CDR2 YYNGEE. There are 14 residues in the CDR3. The CDR3 nucleotides read TGTGCCAGCAGCGCCCGTACAGGGAACACTGAAGCTTTCTTT. Translated, it gives CASSARTGNTEAFF. Drawing the rest from reference TRBV9 and TRBJ1-1, the complete variable domain is DSGVTQTPKHLITATGQRVTLRCSPRSGDLSVYWYQQSLDQGLQFLIQYYNGEERAKGNILERFSAQQFPDLHSELNLSSLELGDSALYFCASSARTGNTEAFFGQGTRLTVV.

The chain recombines TRBV6-2 or TRBV6-3 with TRBJ1-1, with TRBD1 matching 9 bases. CDR1 is MNHEY and CDR2 is SVGEGT in the germline V gene. V lost 5 bases, J lost 3 bases, and 7 bases stayed unmatched. This CDR3 is built from 15 residues. This CDR3 reads CASSRQGVLDTEAFF. Written as DNA, the CDR3 is TGTGCCAGCAGTCGACAGGGGGTTTTGGACACTGAAGCTTTCTTT.

This clonotype was seen only a few times. The chain links TRBV7-9 to TRBJ2-3, with TRBD2 as a possible D gene (7 bases). Trimming stripped 4 bases from V and 0 bases from J, with 17 bases between. The CDR3 is 17 residues long. In germline, CDR1 is SEHNR, CDR2 FQNEAQ (reference sequence). CDR3 DNA: TGTGCCAGCAGCTCCGTTAAGTGGGGGGGCAGCACAGATACGCAGTATTTT. This codes for CASSSVKWGGSTDTQYF.

CDR3 sequence reads: CASSQDSRRGLAGGSQETQYF. The CDR3 DNA sequence: TGCGCCAGCAGCCAAGATAGTCGGAGAGGACTAGCGGGGGGGAGCCAAGAGACCCAGTACTTC. The V gene is TRBV4-3, the J gene TRBJ2-1, with 15 positions matching TRBD2. The J call may be mistaken, given a closer DNA end match to TRBJ2-5. Germline-derived CDR1 and CDR2 are LGHNA and YSLEER. CDR3 length: 21 amino acids.

The chain links TRBV6-5 to TRBJ1-2, with D perhaps TRBD1 (5 bases). This CDR3 is built from 13 residues. Germline-derived CDR1 and CDR2 are MNHEY and SVGAGI. Trimming pared 10 bases from V and 5 bases from J, leaving 17 bases between. CDR3: CATGGGTLYGYTF. The CDR3 nucleotides read TGTGCCACCGGAGGAGGGACTTTATATGGCTACACCTTC.

The V and J genes are TRBV29-1 and TRBJ2-5; D is uncertain. This CDR3 contains 11 residues. Trimming removed 3 bases from V and 5 bases from J, with 7 bases in between. Germline CDR1 SQVTM, CDR2 ANQGSEA. The CDR3 nucleotides read TGCAGCGTTGACCTGGGGGAGACCCAGTACTTC. Translation gives CSVDLGETQYF.

About this clonotype itself: The conserved closing phenylalanine or tryptophan is absent in this CDR3, likely reflecting a read error. The limits of the CDR3 on the DNA are not certain, so only TCRdb's listed CDR3 is given. The V call is TRBV5-1, the J call TRBJ2-1. The CDR3 length is 9 residues, termini included. Germline V CDR1 and CDR2: SGHRS, YFSETQ. This CDR3 is CASSLGSKG.

This clonotype has only a few counts. This chain joins TRBV4-1 and TRBJ2-3; 7 bases map to TRBD2. Germline CDR1 is MGHRA and CDR2 is YSYEKL. V shed 4 bases and J 3 bases; nucleotides not matched to a gene: 4. The CDR3 totals 14 residues. The CDR3 is CASSRGSETDTQYF. The CDR3 DNA reads TGCGCCAGCAGCCGCGGGAGTGAGACAGATACGCAGTATTTT.

This chain joins TRBV28 and TRBJ2-7, with D perhaps TRBD1 or TRBD2 (6 bases each). Trimming removed 7 bases from V and 4 bases from J, with 14 bases in between. Germline CDR1 MDHEN, CDR2 SYDVKM. The CDR3 has 13 amino acids. Here the CDR3 reads CASTQGTPYEQYF. The CDR3 region has the DNA TGTGCCAGCACTCAGGGGACTCCATACGAGCAGTACTTC. Full variable domain (remainder filled in from reference TRBV28 and TRBJ2-7): DVKVTQSSRYLVKRTGEKVFLECVQDMDHENMFWYRQDPGLGLRLIYFSYDVKMKEKGDIPEGYSVSREKKERFSLILESASTNQTSMYLCASTQGTPYEQYFGPGTRLTVT.

This clonotype was counted ten times or more. The V gene is TRBV25-1, the J gene TRBJ2-5; D is uncertain. The CDR3 is 14 residues long. The germline CDR1 and CDR2 sequences are MGHDK and SYGVNS. The V end was cut by 1 base, the J end by 1 base, with 7 bases between. This CDR3 is CASSESGSQETQYF. The CDR3 region has the DNA TGTGCCAGCAGTGAATCCGGCAGCCAAGAGACCCAGTACTTC.